The 32 T cell receptor beta chains presented below share a single source sample, sequenced in a study of blood T cell repertoires in COVID-19. Sequencing used immunoSEQ multiplex PCR; TCRdb keeps in-frame clones, though not all of them. The repertoire holds 250,000 to 350,000 clones, with 85% as singletons. The sequenced sample consisted of PBMCs or T cells enriched from blood (not recorded which). These receptors were taken from a woman in her forties or fifties who had recovered from COVID-19.

The V call is TRBV24-1, the J call TRBJ2-5, with 7 bases fitting TRBD2. This CDR3 comprises 17 residues. V dropped 2 bases and J dropped 0; count of bases not matched to a gene: 8. The V gene's germline CDR1 is KGHDR and CDR2 SFDVKD. CDR3 in amino acids: CATSDSTAGAYQETQYF. The DNA for the CDR3 is TGTGCCACCAGTGATTCCACGGCGGGAGCGTACCAAGAGACCCAGTACTTC.

The J gene is TRBJ2-7, the V gene TRBV1; TRBD2 is taken as the D call from the table, unchecked against the DNA. TRBV1 constitutes a pseudogene. This CDR3 is 17 amino acids long. The CDR3 reads CTSSPRELAHRPYEQYF. The CDR3 DNA is TGCACCAGCAGCCCCCGGGAACTAGCGCATAGACCCTACGAGCAGTACTTC.

V gene TRBV30 combines with J gene TRBJ2-2; no definite D call. V lost 2 bases to trimming and J lost 2 bases, with 3 bases between them. Germline CDR1 GTSNPN, CDR2 SVGIG (reference sequence). This CDR3 spans 12 amino acids. This chain's CDR3 is CAWSYNTGELFF. CDR3 DNA: TGTGCCTGGAGTTATAACACCGGGGAGCTGTTTTTT. The whole variable domain, remainder taken from reference TRBV30 and TRBJ2-2, is SQTIHQWPATLVQPVGSPLSLECTVEGTSNPNLYWYRQAAGRGLQLLFYSVGIGQISSEVPQNLSASRPQDRQFILSSKKLLLSDSGFYLCAWSYNTGELFFGEGSRLTVL.

This clone has only a few counts. V is TRBV5-5 and J is TRBJ2-2; the D is unclear. There are 15 residues in the CDR3. The germline CDR1 and CDR2 sequences are SGHKS and YYEKEE (reference sequence). Trimming took off 3 bases at V and 0 bases at J, with 9 bases between the two ends. Here the CDR3 DNA reads TGTGCCAGCAGCTCTGACTGGGCGAACACCGGGGAGCTGTTTTTT. Protein: CASSSDWANTGELFF.

The chain is built from TRBV5-4 and TRBJ2-1, with 10 bases identical to TRBD2. Germline CDR1 SGHNT, CDR2 YYREEE (reference sequence). J gave up 0 bases and V 4 bases, and 4 bases lay outside the gene matches. The CDR3 sequence is 16 residues long. DNA of the CDR3: TGTGCCAGCAGCCCGGTAGCGGGGGGCTCCTACAATGAGCAGTTCTTC. Its translation: CASSPVAGGSYNEQFF.

V is TRBV24-1 and J is TRBJ2-1, with 16 bases aligning to TRBD2. The CDR3 has 17 amino acids. The V gene end was trimmed by 3 bases and the J gene end by 5 bases; junction bases not matched to a gene: 3. The germline V gene has CDR1 KGHDR and CDR2 SFDVKD. The CDR3 DNA sequence: TGTGCCACCAGTGATCACGGGACTAGCGGGAGGGACAATGAGCAGTTCTTC. Residues: CATSDHGTSGRDNEQFF.

The chain has TRBV30 and TRBJ2-5; D is unresolved. This CDR3 spans 13 amino acids. CDR1 is GTSNPN and CDR2 is SVGIG in the germline V gene (reference sequence). Trimming removed 0 bases at V and 1 base at J, with 6 bases between. The CDR3 DNA reads as TGTGCCTGGAGTGTATTGAGCCAAGAGACCCAGTACTTC. Translated: CAWSVLSQETQYF. The full variable domain, with the rest looked up from reference TRBV30 and TRBJ2-5, is SQTIHQWPATLVQPVGSPLSLECTVEGTSNPNLYWYRQAAGRGLQLLFYSVGIGQISSEVPQNLSASRPQDRQFILSSKKLLLSDSGFYLCAWSVLSQETQYFGPGTRLLVL.

This chain uses TRBV27 with TRBJ2-3; D not certain. The ends were cut back, 6 bases at V and 7 bases at J, with 14 bases in the middle. Germline values: CDR1 MNHEY, CDR2 SMNVEV (reference sequence). The CDR3 spans 13 residues. CDR3 coding DNA: TGTGCCAGCAGCACCCCCTACAGACATACGCAGTATTTT. It specifies CASSTPYRHTQYF.

The sample holds one count of this clone. The chain links TRBV28 to TRBJ2-1, with D possibly matching TRBD1 (6 bases). Trimming left V 3 bases short and J 6 bases short, with 15 bases between. The CDR3 contains 15 residues. Germline V gene data show CDR1 as MDHEN and CDR2 as SYDVKM. The CDR3 DNA reads TGTGCCAGCAGTTTTGACCAGGGGCAGGGCAATGAGCAGTTCTTC. Its protein is CASSFDQGQGNEQFF. The whole variable domain, filled in from reference TRBV28 and TRBJ2-1, reads DVKVTQSSRYLVKRTGEKVFLECVQDMDHENMFWYRQDPGLGLRLIYFSYDVKMKEKGDIPEGYSVSREKKERFSLILESASTNQTSMYLCASSFDQGQGNEQFFGPGTRLTVL.

The V and J genes are TRBV7-2 and TRBJ1-3; D is uncertain. The CDR3 is made up of 17 amino acids. Germline CDR1 is SGHTA and CDR2 is FQGNSA. V gave up 1 base and J gave up 0 bases, with 13 bases separating them. CDR3 sequence reads: CASSLGVNSLSGNTIYF. The CDR3 nucleotides are TGTGCCAGCAGCTTAGGGGTAAACAGTCTCTCTGGAAACACCATATATTTT.

This clone was seen at least ten times. The chain combines TRBV24-1 with TRBJ1-5, with TRBD1 identical over 9 bases. With 9 bases clipped from V and 2 bases from J, the junction kept 22 bases outside the gene matches. CDR1 and CDR2 from the germline V gene are KGHDR and SFDVKD. The CDR3 has 20 residues. CDR3 sequence: CATHRGQVVVQFDCNQPQHF. The CDR3 DNA reads as TGTGCCACCCACAGGGGGCAAGTAGTGGTTCAGTTTGATTGCAATCAGCCCCAGCATTTT.

DNA for the CDR3: TGTGCCAGCAGCAAACCGGGACAGGGGGCGGATGGCTACACCTTC. Translation gives CASSKPGQGADGYTF. The V gene is TRBV21-1, the J gene TRBJ1-2; TRBD1, as called in the table, went unchecked against the DNA. TRBV21-1 is given as a pseudogene. There are 15 residues in the CDR3.

This chain links TRBV7-9 with TRBJ1-4; 9 bases map to TRBD1. This CDR3 comprises 15 residues. With 1 base clipped from V and 7 bases from J, the junction kept 4 bases outside the gene matches. Germline V lookup: CDR1 SEHNR, CDR2 FQNEAQ (reference sequence). In nucleotides, the CDR3 is TGTGCCAGCAGCTTAGGACAGGGGGTCGCTGAAAAACTGTTTTTT. It specifies CASSLGQGVAEKLFF.

This chain links TRBV5-1 with TRBJ1-4; 9 nucleotides match TRBD1. Germline CDR1 and CDR2: SGHRS and YFSETQ. The V and J ends lost 3 bases and 6 bases, in that order; junction bases with no gene match: 3. The CDR3 has 14 amino acids. The CDR3 coding sequence is TGCGCCAGCAGCTCACAGGGGGCGGATGAAAAACTGTTTTTT. Its translation: CASSSQGADEKLFF.

The J gene is TRBJ1-2, the V gene TRBV5-1; D gene ambiguous. This CDR3 has 15 residues. Trimming cost V 0 bases and J 7 bases, with 16 bases left between them. Germline V CDR1 and CDR2: SGHRS, YFSETQ. The CDR3 nucleotides read TGCGCCAGCAGCTTGGAATTGGCGGGAGGCCTTGGCTACACCTTC. Protein sequence: CASSLELAGGLGYTF. Full variable domain (rest looked up from reference TRBV5-1 and TRBJ1-2): KAGVTQTPRYLIKTRGQQVTLSCSPISGHRSVSWYQQTPGQGLQFLFEYFSETQRNKGNFPGRFSGRQFSNSRSEMNVSTLELGDSALYLCASSLELAGGLGYTFGSGTRLTVV.

In its sample, this clone was seen once. The chain employs TRBV10-3 and TRBJ1-4, with 9 bases lining up with TRBD1. The trim removed 6 bases at V and 8 bases at J, leaving 7 bases unmatched. This CDR3 has 14 amino acids. Germline CDR1 reads ENHRY; CDR2 reads SYGVKD. In DNA, the CDR3 is TGTGCCATCAGGCCGGACAGGGGCGGAGAAAAACTGTTTTTT. As protein: CAIRPDRGGEKLFF.

The chain joins TRBV14 to TRBJ2-7, with TRBD1 as a possible D gene (5 bases). Trimming pared 4 bases from V and 5 bases from J, leaving 18 bases between. The CDR3 extends over 15 amino acids. In germline, CDR1 is SGHDN, CDR2 FVKESK. Here the CDR3 DNA reads TGTGCCAGCAGCCGGGCTGTGGGGCTCCTCCACGAGCAGTACTTC. This sequence encodes CASSRAVGLLHEQYF.

V gene TRBV19 combines with J gene TRBJ2-7, with a tentative D call TRBD2 (6 bases). The germline gives CDR1 LNHDA, CDR2 SQIVND (reference sequence). The germline V and J ends were trimmed by 1 base and 2 bases, with 12 bases remaining between them. This CDR3 is built from 15 residues. CDR3 sequence (DNA): TGTGCCAGTAGTATAGGGGGCGGGGCCGCCTACGAGCAGTACTTC. Encoded protein: CASSIGGGAAYEQYF. The entire variable domain, with the rest obtained from reference TRBV19 and TRBJ2-7, is as follows: DGGITQSPKYLFRKEGQNVTLSCEQNLNHDAMYWYRQDPGQGLRLIYYSQIVNDFQKGDIAEGYSVSREKKESFPLTVTSAQKNPTAFYLCASSIGGGAAYEQYFGPGTRLTVT.

The chain joins TRBV19 to TRBJ2-1; 8 positions match TRBD2. Germline-derived CDR1 and CDR2 are LNHDA and SQIVND (reference sequence). V lost 5 bases to trimming and J lost 10 bases; unmatched junction nucleotides: 7. This CDR3 has 13 amino acids. CDR3 DNA: TGTGCCAGTAGTTGGCGGGAGGAGTGGGAGCAGTTCTTC. It yields the protein CASSWREEWEQFF.

The gene calls are TRBV5-4 and TRBJ1-1, with a weak D call TRBD1 (6 bases). The CDR3 is 14 residues long. Germline loops: CDR1 SGHNT, CDR2 YYREEE (reference sequence). V was clipped by 0 bases and J by 4 bases, with 10 bases between them. The CDR3 sequence is CASSLGRGLTEAFF. CDR3 bases: TGTGCCAGCAGCTTGGGGCGGGGGCTCACTGAAGCTTTCTTT.

The chain recombines TRBV4-2 with TRBJ1-6; 7 positions match TRBD1. Germline loops: CDR1 LGHNA, CDR2 YNFKEQ. Trimming cost V 1 base and J 6 bases; bases outside gene matches: 3. The CDR3 covers 15 residues. DNA of the CDR3: TGTGCCAGCAGCCAAGGTGACAGGGTTAATTCACCCCTCCACTTT. Its translation is CASSQGDRVNSPLHF.

The rearrangement uses TRBV20-1 and TRBJ1-5, with D unclear. The V end was cut by 3 bases, the J end by 4 bases, with 13 bases between. This CDR3 has 14 amino acids. CDR1 is DFQATT and CDR2 is SNEGSKA in the germline V gene (reference sequence). The CDR3 protein is CSASQVRQNQPQHF. CDR3 DNA: TGCAGTGCTAGTCAGGTCAGACAAAATCAGCCCCAGCATTTT.

The genes are TRBV6-2 or TRBV6-3 and TRBJ1-2; 12 bases line up with TRBD1. The germline CDR1 and CDR2 sequences are MNHEY and SVGEGT. Unmatched junction bases numbered 8, after V lost 5 bases and J lost 1 base. This CDR3 comprises 17 residues. The CDR3 spells CASSDRDRGLSNYGYTF. In DNA, the CDR3 is TGTGCCAGCAGTGACCGGGACAGGGGGCTGAGTAACTATGGCTACACCTTC.

The CDR3 DNA follows: TGTGCCAGCAGCCATGTAGGGGGGGGGTCCTACGAGCAGTACTTC. Translation: CASSHVGGGSYEQYF. The rearrangement joins TRBV3-1 (or the pseudogene TRBV3-2) to TRBJ2-7; TRBD2 is a possible D gene (7 bases). The CDR3 is made up of 15 amino acids. The V end was cut by 3 bases, the J end by 1 base, with 13 bases between. The germline gives CDR1 LGHDT, CDR2 YNNKEL (reference sequence).

The V call is TRBV7-8, the J call TRBJ1-2, with a weak D call TRBD1 (5 bases). Trimming pared 2 bases from V and 9 bases from J, leaving 25 bases between. Looked up from germline, CDR1 is SGHVS and CDR2 is FQNEAQ. The CDR3 is made up of 17 amino acids. CDR3 sequence reads: CASSLTDQGGYINSYTF. CDR3 nucleotides: TGTGCCAGCAGCTTAACCGATCAGGGAGGATACATAAATAGCTACACCTTC. Full variable domain (outside the CDR3, taken from reference TRBV7-8 and TRBJ1-2): GAGVSQSPRYKVAKRGQDVALRCDPISGHVSLFWYQQALGQGPEFLTYFQNEAQLDKSGLPSDRFFAERPEGSVSTLKIQRTQQEDSAVYLCASSLTDQGGYINSYTFGSGTRLTVV.

The J gene is TRBJ2-3, the V gene TRBV18, with D tentatively TRBD2 (5 bases). The CDR3 runs to 15 residues. Germline CDR1 and CDR2: KGHSH and LQKENI. V was cut by 3 bases and J by 2 bases, with 12 bases left in between. This CDR3 reads CASSPRTGNTDTQYF. DNA of the CDR3: TGTGCCAGCTCACCTCGTACGGGGAACACAGATACGCAGTATTTT.

The chain is built from TRBV5-1 and TRBJ2-5; 8 nucleotides agree with TRBD2. The CDR3 sequence is 12 residues long. Germline CDR1 is SGHRS and CDR2 is YFSETQ. J was trimmed by 5 bases and V by 7 bases; bases with no gene match: 4. The CDR3 protein is CASRGGRETQYF. In nucleotides, the CDR3 is TGCGCCAGCCGCGGGGGGCGGGAGACCCAGTACTTC.

This clone was recorded a few times. This chain's CDR3 is CASSSLTPGTGELFF. CDR3 bases: TGTGCCAGCAGCTCCCTAACCCCGGGGACCGGGGAGCTGTTTTTT. The gene calls are TRBV9 and TRBJ2-2; a weak D match, TRBD2 (5 bases). V shed 4 bases and J shed 5 bases, with 15 bases lying between them. CDR1 is SGDLS and CDR2 is YYNGEE in the germline V gene. This CDR3 has 15 amino acids.

This clone was recorded once. The gene calls are TRBV9 and TRBJ1-5; TRBD1 might be the D (6 bases). The V end was cut by 0 bases, the J end by 7 bases, with 14 bases between. Looked up from germline, CDR1 is SGDLS and CDR2 is YYNGEE. The CDR3 totals 15 residues. The CDR3 coding sequence is TGTGCCAGCAGCGTAGCAGGGGCCCTGGGACAGCCCCAGCATTTT. This sequence encodes CASSVAGALGQPQHF.

The genes are TRBV5-1 and TRBJ2-3, with D uncertain. Per the germline V gene, CDR1 is SGHRS and CDR2 is YFSETQ. Trimming took 0 bases from V and 8 from J, leaving 28 bases between them. The CDR3 loop spans 19 amino acids. The CDR3 protein is CASSLEAGLPPPPGRTQYF. For the CDR3, the DNA is TGCGCCAGCAGCTTGGAAGCCGGCCTTCCCCCACCCCCAGGCCGTACGCAGTATTTT.

The V and J genes are TRBV25-1 and TRBJ1-5; D is perhaps TRBD1 (6 bases). V lost 1 base and J lost 5, with 12 bases in between. This CDR3 is built from 15 residues. Germline CDR1 MGHDK, CDR2 SYGVNS. CDR3 sequence reads: CASSESGGRDQPQHF. The DNA of the CDR3 is TGTGCCAGCAGTGAATCGGGGGGGCGCGATCAGCCCCAGCATTTT.

In its sample, this clone was seen once. The chain employs TRBV24-1 and TRBJ2-5; 7 bases are a match to TRBD2. The CDR3 extends over 14 amino acids. The V segment lost 4 bases and the J segment 5 bases; nucleotides outside the gene matches: 6. Germline V lookup: CDR1 KGHDR, CDR2 SFDVKD. Here the CDR3 DNA reads TGTGCCACCAGTGAAAGCGGGAACGGGGAGACCCAGTACTTC. Encoded protein: CATSESGNGETQYF.